Below, 24 T cell receptor beta chains from the same sample are listed, as sequenced in a study of cytomegalovirus exposure and HLA in healthy donors. Generated by immunoSEQ multiplex PCR, the TCRdb table keeps only in-frame clones and is missing some. The sample carries approximately 98,000 clones, 90% to 96% recorded once. The specimen sequenced was PBMCs. These receptors came from a young woman in good health and CMV-seronegative.

The chain links TRBV7-2 to TRBJ2-7; TRBD2 might be the D (7 bases). The length of the CDR3 is 15 residues. The V end was cut by 0 bases, the J end by 3 bases, with 12 bases between. Germline V gene data show CDR1 as SGHTA and CDR2 as FQGNSA. Here the CDR3 reads CASSLAAGAGYEQYF. CDR3 in DNA: TGTGCCAGCAGCTTAGCGGCGGGGGCCGGCTACGAGCAGTACTTC.

V is TRBV5-1 and J is TRBJ2-7; 9 bases align to TRBD1. There are 14 residues in the CDR3. The germline V gene has CDR1 SGHRS and CDR2 YFSETQ. Germline trimming cut 5 bases from V and 6 bases from J; bases unmatched to any gene: 9. The CDR3 region is CASRLQGALAEQYF. CDR3 in DNA: TGCGCCAGCAGGCTACAGGGGGCCCTGGCCGAGCAGTACTTC.

V is TRBV11-2 and J is TRBJ1-6; 7 bases are shared with TRBD1. The germline gives CDR1 SGHAT, CDR2 FQNNGV. The CDR3 is 15 residues long. The V gene end was trimmed by 5 bases and the J gene end by 6 bases; junction bases not matched to a gene: 7. This CDR3 reads CASSPEAGGNSPLHF. CDR3 coding DNA: TGTGCCAGCAGCCCCGAGGCAGGGGGTAATTCACCCCTCCACTTT.

V and J are TRBV9 and TRBJ2-7, with TRBD2 as a possible D gene (7 bases). CDR3 length: 15 amino acids. The germline V gene has CDR1 SGDLS and CDR2 YYNGEE. The V gene lost 0 bases and the J gene lost 2 bases, with 12 bases spanning the gap. For the CDR3, the DNA is TGTGCCAGCAGCGTAGACGGGGGGCCTACCTACGAGCAGTACTTC. It translates to CASSVDGGPTYEQYF.

The chain combines TRBV7-2 with TRBJ1-1; 7 bases fit TRBD1. Trimming removed 5 bases from V and 1 base from J; junction bases left unmatched: 10. This CDR3 spans 16 amino acids. Germline CDR1 is SGHTA and CDR2 is FQGNSA. CDR3 protein: CASSPGGGRPNTEAFF. CDR3 sequence (DNA): TGTGCCAGCAGCCCCGGAGGGGGCAGGCCGAACACTGAAGCTTTCTTT.

This sequence joins TRBV28 and TRBJ2-7, with D uncertain. The CDR3 sequence is 10 residues long. Deletions cut 4 bases from V and 5 bases from J, with 3 bases between. Germline-derived CDR1 and CDR2 are MDHEN and SYDVKM. CDR3 amino acids: CASSSDEQYF. The DNA of the CDR3 is TGTGCCAGCAGTTCGGACGAGCAGTACTTC.

The chain is built from TRBV11-2 and TRBJ1-4; D unresolved. This CDR3 contains 15 residues. V shed 5 bases and J shed 4 bases, with 14 bases lying between them. The V gene's germline CDR1 is SGHAT and CDR2 FQNNGV. CDR3 protein: CASSPGRRFNEKLFF. CDR3 nucleotides: TGTGCCAGCAGCCCAGGACGGAGGTTTAATGAAAAACTGTTTTTT.

This clone was detected only once. The V gene is TRBV5-1, the J gene TRBJ2-5; TRBD2 matches 7 bases. CDR3 size: 15 residues. J gave up 1 base and V 4 bases, and 7 bases lay outside the gene matches. Germline CDR1 reads SGHRS; CDR2 reads YFSETQ. DNA for the CDR3: TGCGCCAGCAGCGGACTGGGAGGGGTCCAAGAGACCCAGTACTTC. As protein: CASSGLGGVQETQYF.

The chain couples TRBV6-5 to TRBJ2-5; 7 nucleotides agree with TRBD1. The junction had 8 bases not matched to a gene; V was cut back by 2 bases and J by 5 bases. This CDR3 comprises 15 residues. The germline gives CDR1 MNHEY, CDR2 SVGAGI. In DNA, the CDR3 is TGTGCCAGCAGTTACGGGTACAGGGGTCCGGAGACCCAGTACTTC. This sequence encodes CASSYGYRGPETQYF.

V is TRBV28 and J is TRBJ1-3; 8 bases are a match to TRBD1. This CDR3 spans 14 amino acids. Germline CDR1 and CDR2: MDHEN and SYDVKM. V lost 6 bases and J lost 3; bases outside the gene matches: 4. CDR3 amino acids: CASRGQGGGNTIYF. As DNA, the CDR3 is TGTGCCAGCAGAGGACAGGGAGGTGGAAACACCATATATTTT.

Concerning this clone: The sample contains more than one DNA sequence encoding this CDR3. The J gene is TRBJ1-1, the V gene TRBV7-3; TRBD1 is a possible D gene (5 bases). Trimming pared 5 bases from V and 5 bases from J, leaving 12 bases between. The germline gives CDR1 SGHTA, CDR2 FQGTGA. The CDR3 has 13 residues. CDR3 DNA sequence: TGTGCCAGCAGCCTTCAGGGCTATACTGAAGCTTTCTTT. Translating gives CASSLQGYTEAFF. Supplemented by reference TRBV7-3 and TRBJ1-1, the full variable domain reads GAGVSQTPSNKVTEKGKYVELRCDPISGHTALYWYRQSLGQGPEFLIYFQGTGAADDSGLPNDRFFAVRPEGSVSTLKIQRTERGDSAVYLCASSLQGYTEAFFGQGTRLTVV.

J is TRBJ1-6 and V is TRBV5-1, with D possibly TRBD1 on 6 matching bases. The CDR3 is 14 amino acids. CDR1 and CDR2 from the germline V gene are SGHRS and YFSETQ. The V end was cut by 1 base, the J end by 8 bases, with 10 bases between. The CDR3 loop is CASSLQGSYSPLHF. For the CDR3, the DNA is TGCGCCAGCAGCTTGCAGGGGTCTTATTCACCCCTCCACTTT.

The V gene is TRBV19, the J gene TRBJ1-1; D gene ambiguous. Germline-derived CDR1 and CDR2 are LNHDA and SQIVND (reference sequence). CDR3 length: 16 amino acids. V lost 6 bases and J lost 5, with 22 bases in between. This chain's CDR3 is CASRPPFRPTGTEAFF. The CDR3, as DNA: TGTGCCAGTAGGCCCCCTTTCAGGCCTACTGGGACTGAAGCTTTCTTT.

The table lists this clone with a few counts. This sequence joins TRBV15 and TRBJ1-3; the D is unclear. The CDR3 runs to 16 residues. CDR1 and CDR2 (germline): LNHNV, YYDKDF (reference sequence). V lost 0 bases, J lost 1 base, and 10 bases lay in between. The CDR3 DNA reads as TGTGCCACCAGCAGAGATCGTTCGGGTTCTGGAAACACCATATATTTT. It is translated as CATSRDRSGSGNTIYF.

The chain couples TRBV5-1 to TRBJ2-5; 13 bases are a match to TRBD2. The trim removed 4 bases at V and 5 bases at J, leaving 5 bases unmatched. The germline CDR1 and CDR2 sequences are SGHRS and YFSETQ. This CDR3 is 15 amino acids long. CDR3 loop: CASSQGLAGRETQYF. The CDR3 DNA reads TGCGCCAGCAGCCAGGGACTAGCGGGGAGGGAGACCCAGTACTTC. Combining the CDR3 with reference TRBV5-1 and TRBJ2-5 gives the whole variable domain KAGVTQTPRYLIKTRGQQVTLSCSPISGHRSVSWYQQTPGQGLQFLFEYFSETQRNKGNFPGRFSGRQFSNSRSEMNVSTLELGDSALYLCASSQGLAGRETQYFGPGTRLLVL.

The chain employs TRBV7-2 and TRBJ1-2; 7 nucleotides align to TRBD1. V lost 0 bases, J lost 7 bases, and 8 bases stayed unmatched. Germline lookup yields CDR1 SGHTA and CDR2 FQGNSA. The CDR3 has 15 residues. CDR3 DNA sequence: TGTGCCAGCAGCTTAGCTCACAGGGGAAGTCGTGGCTACACCTTC. This translates into CASSLAHRGSRGYTF.

The chain uses TRBV28 and TRBJ1-6; tentatively, D is TRBD1 (5 bases). The V and J ends lost 1 base and 8 bases respectively, with 15 bases between them. Germline assignment: CDR1 MDHEN and CDR2 SYDVKM. The CDR3 is made up of 16 amino acids. The CDR3 DNA sequence: TGTGCCAGCAGTTTATTCGGGCAGGGATCAGATTCACCCCTCCACTTT. Protein: CASSLFGQGSDSPLHF. Complete variable domain (other parts from reference TRBV28 and TRBJ1-6): DVKVTQSSRYLVKRTGEKVFLECVQDMDHENMFWYRQDPGLGLRLIYFSYDVKMKEKGDIPEGYSVSREKKERFSLILESASTNQTSMYLCASSLFGQGSDSPLHFGNGTRLTVT.

V is TRBV25-1 and J is TRBJ1-2; tentatively, D is TRBD1 (5 bases). Germline-derived CDR1 and CDR2 are MGHDK and SYGVNS. The germline V and J ends were trimmed by 3 bases and 3 bases, with 8 bases remaining between them. The length of the CDR3 is 13 residues. The CDR3 sequence: CASSEGRDYGYTF. For the CDR3, the DNA is TGTGCCAGCAGTGAGGGCAGGGACTATGGCTACACCTTC.

J is TRBJ1-3 and V is TRBV19; 7 positions match TRBD1. With V trimmed by 1 base and J by 1 base, 13 bases remained unmatched. The CDR3 has 19 residues. Germline assignment: CDR1 LNHDA and CDR2 SQIVND (reference sequence). This CDR3 reads CASSIGDSHASSSGNTIYF. The CDR3 DNA is TGTGCCAGTAGTATAGGGGACAGCCATGCGTCGAGTTCTGGAAACACCATATATTTT. The variable domain in full, completed from reference TRBV19 and TRBJ1-3, reads DGGITQSPKYLFRKEGQNVTLSCEQNLNHDAMYWYRQDPGQGLRLIYYSQIVNDFQKGDIAEGYSVSREKKESFPLTVTSAQKNPTAFYLCASSIGDSHASSSGNTIYFGEGSWLTVV.

Notes on this clone: Sequence at one end of the junction differs from germline and may be a read error. Here the CDR3 reads CASSLAGTDGYTF. The CDR3 bases are TGTGCCAGCAGCCTAGCCGGGACAGATGGCTACACCTTC. The V and J genes are TRBV11-1 and TRBJ1-2; TRBD1 matches 7 bases. CDR1 and CDR2 from the germline V gene are SGHAT and FQDESV (reference sequence). CDR3 length equals 13 residues.

The chain uses TRBV5-1 and TRBJ1-5, with D unresolved. The ends were cut back, 3 bases at V and 6 bases at J, with 10 bases in the middle. In germline, CDR1 is SGHRS, CDR2 YFSETQ. The CDR3 totals 13 residues. The CDR3 region has the DNA TGCGCCAGCAGCTCCTCTCCCGGTCAGCCCCAGCATTTT. It specifies CASSSSPGQPQHF.

For this clone: The same CDR3 is also encoded by other DNA sequences in this sample. The genes are TRBV5-1 and TRBJ1-1; D may be TRBD1 (6 bases). The CDR3 spans 15 residues. V dropped 5 bases and J dropped 1 base, with 15 bases sitting between them. CDR1 and CDR2 from the germline V gene are SGHRS and YFSETQ. The chain's CDR3 is CASSLTGSGNTEAFF. The CDR3 coding sequence is TGCGCCAGCAGTTTAACAGGGTCGGGGAACACTGAAGCTTTCTTT.

This sequence joins TRBV7-2 and TRBJ2-1, with unresolved D. CDR3 length equals 16 residues. Germline CDR1 is SGHTA and CDR2 is FQGNSA. V was cut by 1 base and J by 4 bases, with 14 bases left in between. The CDR3 nucleotides are TGTGCCAGCAGCTTAGTGGTTAGTCTTATGTACAATGAGCAGTTCTTC. It is translated as CASSLVVSLMYNEQFF.

The chain is built from TRBV5-1 and TRBJ2-1, with 7 bases fitting TRBD2. The CDR3 sequence is 16 residues long. Germline values: CDR1 SGHRS, CDR2 YFSETQ. The J segment lost 10 bases and the V segment lost 4 bases, leaving 17 bases of the junction unmatched. The CDR3 protein is CASSLLPSGGLVEQFF. The DNA for the CDR3 is TGCGCCAGCAGCCTCCTTCCTAGCGGCGGGTTAGTAGAGCAGTTCTTC.